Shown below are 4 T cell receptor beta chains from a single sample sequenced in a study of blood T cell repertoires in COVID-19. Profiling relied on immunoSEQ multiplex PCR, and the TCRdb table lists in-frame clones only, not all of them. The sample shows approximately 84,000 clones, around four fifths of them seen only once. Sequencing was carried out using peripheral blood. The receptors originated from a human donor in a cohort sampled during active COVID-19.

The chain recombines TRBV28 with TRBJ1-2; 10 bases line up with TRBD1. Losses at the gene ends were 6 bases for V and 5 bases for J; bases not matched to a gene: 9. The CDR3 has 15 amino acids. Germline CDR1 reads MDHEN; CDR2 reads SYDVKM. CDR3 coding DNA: TGTGCCAGCAGCCGTCCCGGGACAGGGGTATATGGCTACACCTTC. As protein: CASSRPGTGVYGYTF.

In DNA, the CDR3 is TGCGCCAGCAGCCAAGTTTCAGGTTCGAACTATGGCTACACCTTC. Its translation is CASSQVSGSNYGYTF. V is TRBV4-1 and J is TRBJ1-2; D uncertain. V was shortened by 1 base and J by 2 bases, with 11 bases between the two germline ends. The germline CDR1 and CDR2 sequences are MGHRA and YSYEKL. The CDR3 runs to 15 residues.

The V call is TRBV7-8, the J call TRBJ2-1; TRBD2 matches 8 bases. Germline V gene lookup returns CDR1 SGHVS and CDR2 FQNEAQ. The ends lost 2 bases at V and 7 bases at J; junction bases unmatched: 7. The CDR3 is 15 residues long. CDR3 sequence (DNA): TGTGCCAGCAGCTTACTAAGCGGGAGCTCAAATGAGCAGTTCTTC. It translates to CASSLLSGSSNEQFF.

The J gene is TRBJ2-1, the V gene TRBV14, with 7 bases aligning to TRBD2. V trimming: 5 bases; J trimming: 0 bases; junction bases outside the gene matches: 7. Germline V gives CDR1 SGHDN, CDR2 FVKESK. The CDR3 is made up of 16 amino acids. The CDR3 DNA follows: TGTGCCAGCAGCTACAGCGGGGCAAGCTCCTACAATGAGCAGTTCTTC. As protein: CASSYSGASSYNEQFF.